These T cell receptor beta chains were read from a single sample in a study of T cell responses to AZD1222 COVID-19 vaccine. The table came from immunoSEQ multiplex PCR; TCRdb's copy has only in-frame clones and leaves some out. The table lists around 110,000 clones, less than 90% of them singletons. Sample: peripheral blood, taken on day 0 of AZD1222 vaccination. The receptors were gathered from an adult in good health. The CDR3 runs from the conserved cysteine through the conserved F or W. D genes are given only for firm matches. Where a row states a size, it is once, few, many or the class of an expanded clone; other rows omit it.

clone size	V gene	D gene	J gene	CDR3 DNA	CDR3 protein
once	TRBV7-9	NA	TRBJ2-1	TGTGCCAGCAGCCGCCTATTGGGGGGCCCCAATGAGCAGTTCTTC	CASSRLLGGPNEQFF
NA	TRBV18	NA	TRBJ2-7	TGTGCCAGCTCCCTCCTACCTTACTACCTCTCCGAGCAGTACTTC	CASSLLPYYLSEQYF
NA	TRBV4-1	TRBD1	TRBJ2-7	TGCGCCAGCAGCCATCGTAGAGGGACAGGGAGTTCCTACGAGCAGTACTTC	CASSHRRGTGSSYEQYF
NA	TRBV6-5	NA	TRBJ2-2	TGTGCCAGCAGTCTGGAGATTGGGGAGCTGTTTTTT	CASSLEIGELFF
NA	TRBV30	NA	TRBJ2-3	TGTGCCTGGAAAGGTCAGGGGTGGACAGATACGCAGTATTTT	CAWKGQGWTDTQYF
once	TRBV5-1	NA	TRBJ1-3	TGCGCCAGCAGCTTAACGGGTGATGGAAACACCATATATTTT	CASSLTGDGNTIYF
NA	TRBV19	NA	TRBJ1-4	TGTGCCAGTAGTACCCACAGGGAAAAACTGTTTTTT	CASSTHREKLFF
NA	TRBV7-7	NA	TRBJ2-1	TGTGCCAGCAGCTTAGGTCTGGGACGAAGCTCCTACAATGAGCAGTTCTTC	CASSLGLGRSSYNEQFF
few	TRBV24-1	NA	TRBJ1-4	TGTGCCACCAGGGGGGTGGCGGGGACAACTAATGAAAAACTGTTTTTT	CATRGVAGTTNEKLFF
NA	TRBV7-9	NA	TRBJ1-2	TGTGCCAGCAGCTTTAGGGCGGATGATGGCTACACCTTC	CASSFRADDGYTF
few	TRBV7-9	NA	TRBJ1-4	TGTGCCAGCCGAGGGGGAGAGGCGGGAGAAAAACTGTTTTTT	CASRGGEAGEKLFF
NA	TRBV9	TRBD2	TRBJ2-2	TGTGCCAGCAGCGTAGGAGCGGGGGGGCCCGGGGAGCTGTTTTTT	CASSVGAGGPGELFF
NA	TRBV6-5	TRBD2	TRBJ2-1	TGTGCCAGCAGTTTGCAGCGGGAGGGTTACAATGAGCAGTTCTTC	CASSLQREGYNEQFF
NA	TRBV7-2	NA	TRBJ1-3	TGTGCCAGCAGCTTAGGGGCAGTAGGAAACACCATATATTTT	CASSLGAVGNTIYF
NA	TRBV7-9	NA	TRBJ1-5	TGTGCCAGCACAGGGAACAATCAGCCCCAGCATTTT	CASTGNNQPQHF
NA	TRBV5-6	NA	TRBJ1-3	TGTGCCAGCAGCCCTGTAGGGGCAAGAACTGGAAACACCATATATTTT	CASSPVGARTGNTIYF
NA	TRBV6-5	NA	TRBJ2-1	TGTGCCAGCAGTTACGAAGGACGTAGCTCCTACAATGAGCAGTTCTTC	CASSYEGRSSYNEQFF
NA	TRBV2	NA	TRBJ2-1	TGTGCCAGCAGTGCCCCCAGCTCCTACAATGAGCAGTTCTTC	CASSAPSSYNEQFF
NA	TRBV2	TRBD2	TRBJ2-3	TGTGCCAGCAGTGAAGCAAGAGCGGGAGGCGTAGATACGCAGTATTTT	CASSEARAGGVDTQYF
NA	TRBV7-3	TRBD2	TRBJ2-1	TGTGCCAGCAGCTCCCCTTTTCCCCGGACTAGCGGGAGCTCCAATGAGCAGTTCTTC	CASSSPFPRTSGSSNEQFF
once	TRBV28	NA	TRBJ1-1	TGTGCCAGCATGGTGGTTAACACTGAAGCTTTCTTT	CASMVVNTEAFF
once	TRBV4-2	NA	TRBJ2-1	TGTGCCAGCAGCCAAGATTTGAGACTAGGTCATGATGAGCAGTTCTTC	CASSQDLRLGHDEQFF
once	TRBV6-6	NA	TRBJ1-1	TGTGCCAGCAGCCTCGGGGGGAACACTGAAGCTTTCTTT	CASSLGGNTEAFF
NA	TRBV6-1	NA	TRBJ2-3	TGTGCCAGCAGTGAAGGTTGGACAGATACGCAGTATTTT	CASSEGWTDTQYF
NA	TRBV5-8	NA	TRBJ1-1	TGTGCCAGCAGCTTGGGGAGGGCGAGGGTGAACACTGAAGCTTTCTTT	CASSLGRARVNTEAFF
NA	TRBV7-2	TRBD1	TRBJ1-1	TGTGCCAGCAGCCGAAGGACAGGGAAAGCTTTCTTT	CASSRRTGKAFF
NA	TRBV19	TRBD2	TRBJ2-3	TGTGCCACCACCCCACTAGCGGGAGCAACAGATACGCAGTATTTT	CATTPLAGATDTQYF
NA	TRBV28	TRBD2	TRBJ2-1	TGTGCCAGCAATGGACTAGCGGGAGGGTACAATGAGCAGTTCTTC	CASNGLAGGYNEQFF
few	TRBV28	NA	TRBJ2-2	TGTGCCAGCAGTCCAAACGCCGGGGAGCTGTTTTTT	CASSPNAGELFF
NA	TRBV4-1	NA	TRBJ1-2	TGCGCCAGCAGCCAAGTGAGACTTGGGGGCGGGTTTGATGGCTACACCTTC	CASSQVRLGGGFDGYTF
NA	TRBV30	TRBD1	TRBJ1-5	TGTGCCTGGAGTGACACGGGGACAGGGGATTTTAATCAGCCCCAGCATTTT	CAWSDTGTGDFNQPQHF